These T cell receptor beta chains were read from a single sample in a study of metastatic and nonmetastatic thyroid tumors. TCRdb re-called the PCR reads via MiXCR. The table lists some 21,000 clones, over 25% of them singletons. The sequenced material came from blood. The receptors here all came from a female donor with papillary thyroid cancer or a benign thyroid nodule (not recorded which). Some clones in this sample may be carry-over from other donors' samples. The CDR3 runs from the conserved cysteine through the conserved F or W. The D gene is left open where the match is weak. Not every row has a clone size; where given, it reads once, few, many or a size class.

j_call v_call clone_size d_call cdr3_length cdr3_nt cdr3_aa
TRBJ2-6 TRBV5-1 - - 16 TGCGCCAGCAGCTTGGGACAGAATTCTGGGGCCAACGTCCTGACTTTC CASSLGQNSGANVLTF
TRBJ2-7 TRBV5-1 medium-sized - 15 TGCGCCAGCAGCTGGGTACGTCGGGGCACAAGCGAGCAGTACTTC CASSWVRRGTSEQYF
TRBJ1-1 TRBV9 many TRBD1 13 TGTGCCAGCAGCGCGGGACAGGGGTTTGAAGCTTTCTTT CASSAGQGFEAFF
TRBJ2-2 TRBV9 many TRBD2 17 TGTGCCAGCAGCGCCAAGGGACTAGCGGGGGGAACCGGGGAGCTGTTTTTT CASSAKGLAGGTGELFF
TRBJ1-4 TRBV25-1 many - 17 TGTGCCAGCAGTGATTATAATGCAGGCGGGGGTGGTGAAAAACTGTTTTTT CASSDYNAGGGGEKLFF
TRBJ1-1 TRBV20-1 - - 15 TGCAGTGCCTGGGGGCATGGACAGCCGAACACTGAAGCTTTCTTT CSAWGHGQPNTEAFF
TRBJ2-5 TRBV7-8 many - 15 TGTGCCAGCACCAGGGATCCCGCAGAACAAGAGACCCAGTACTTC CASTRDPAEQETQYF
TRBJ1-1 TRBV12-5 many TRBD1 14 TGTGCTAGTGGTTTAGGACAGGGGGATACTGAAGCTTTCTTT CASGLGQGDTEAFF
TRBJ2-2 TRBV4-2 medium-sized TRBD2 20 TGTGCCAGCAGCCCGCCATTGGGACTAGCGGGAGGTACGCGATCCCGGGAGCTGTTTTTT CASSPPLGLAGGTRSRELFF
TRBJ2-1 TRBV20-1 many TRBD1 18 TGCAGTGCTAGGGAGGCCGGAACAGGGACAGGGGTAAGGGGTGAGCAGTTCTTC CSAREAGTGTGVRGEQFF
TRBJ2-1 TRBV9 many - 15 TGTGCCAGCAGCCCCGGGACACGGACTTTCAATGAGCAGTTCTTC CASSPGTRTFNEQFF
TRBJ2-6 TRBV19 few - 14 TGTGCCAGTAAAGCGTATTCTGGGGCCAACGTCCTGACTTTC CASKAYSGANVLTF
TRBJ2-7 TRBV5-1 - - 17 TGCGCCAGCAGCTTTGGTAGACTCCCGAGGAGCTCCTACGAGCAGTACTTC CASSFGRLPRSSYEQYF
TRBJ1-2 TRBV18 few - 13 TGTGCCAGCTCACCAGGGACGGATTATGGCTACACCTTC CASSPGTDYGYTF
TRBJ2-7 TRBV30 - TRBD1 14 TGTGCCTGTAGCATGCTGACAGGGGGCTACGAGCAGTACTTC CACSMLTGGYEQYF
TRBJ2-1 TRBV3-1 many TRBD2 16 TGTGCCAGCAGCCAAGGGGTGGCGGGGGGGATTCAGGAGCAGTTCTTC CASSQGVAGGIQEQFF
TRBJ2-7 TRBV20-1 - - 10 TGCAGTGCCCTTGGGGACGAGCAGTACTTC CSALGDEQYF
TRBJ1-6 TRBV5-5 many TRBD1 16 TGTGCCAGCAGCCCTGACAGGGGATATAATAATTCACCCCTCCACTTT CASSPDRGYNNSPLHF
TRBJ1-2 TRBV28 many TRBD1 13 TGTGCCAGCAGCCTTGACAGGGTAAATGGCTACACCTTC CASSLDRVNGYTF
TRBJ2-1 TRBV7-2 many TRBD2 17 TGTGCCAGCAGCTTATCCTTAAGCGGGGGGGCCTACAATGAGCAGTTCTTC CASSLSLSGGAYNEQFF
TRBJ1-1 TRBV6-1 few - 14 TGTGCCAGCAGTGACAGGGCGATCAACACTGAAGCTTTCTTT CASSDRAINTEAFF
TRBJ2-7 TRBV3-1 - - 15 TGTGCCAGCAGCCCCTCCGGGGGAGGTTCCTACGAGCAGTACTTC CASSPSGGGSYEQYF
TRBJ1-2 TRBV10-1 many TRBD1 13 TGCGCCAGCAGTGAAGGACAGGGATTTCCTGCAACCTTC CASSEGQGFPATF
TRBJ1-1 TRBV11-3 few - 14 TGTGCCAGCAGCTTAGGGGGCAGTAAGACTGAAGCTTTCTTT CASSLGGSKTEAFF
TRBJ2-7 TRBV6-2/TRBV6-3 few TRBD2 14 TGTGCCAGCAGTTACCCCGGACTAGTTCAAGAGCAGTACTTC CASSYPGLVQEQYF
TRBJ2-5 TRBV6-1 many - 11 TGTGCCAGCAGTTATCGGGAGACCCAGTACTTC CASSYRETQYF
TRBJ1-3 TRBV5-5 - - 14 TGTGCCAGCAGGTTGGTGGTCGGACGAAAGACCATATATTTT CASRLVVGRKTIYF
TRBJ2-2 TRBV6-5 - - 14 TGTGCCAGCAGTTACTCGGGTCTGACCGGGGAGCTGTTTTTT CASSYSGLTGELFF
TRBJ2-2 TRBV28 many - 15 TGTGCCAGCAGCGCCGCAGGGGCGGGTACCGGGGAGCTGTTTTTT CASSAAGAGTGELFF
TRBJ2-7 TRBV20-1 - TRBD1 15 TGCAGTGCTAGACTTTCCGGACAGGGAACCTACGAGCAGTACTTC CSARLSGQGTYEQYF
TRBJ1-2 TRBV20-1 medium-sized - 13 TGCAGTGCTAGAGACCGACAGATCTATGGCTACACCTTC CSARDRQIYGYTF
TRBJ2-1 TRBV7-2 medium-sized - 12 TGTGCCAGCAGCTTAGTGGTCAATGAGCAGTTCTTC CASSLVVNEQFF
TRBJ2-3 TRBV6-1 - - 17 TGTGCCAGCTCCACAGCCCGAACAGGGACTGGGGGCGAAACGCAGTATTTT CASSTARTGTGGETQYF
TRBJ1-2 TRBV6-1 few - 13 TGTGCCAGCAGTGAAGCCGGGGACTATGGCTACACCTTC CASSEAGDYGYTF
TRBJ2-6 TRBV5-1 many TRBD2 18 TGCGCCAGCAGCGGGGGACTAGCGGGATACTCTGGGGCCAACGTCCTGACTTTC CASSGGLAGYSGANVLTF
TRBJ2-2 TRBV6-4 many TRBD2 16 TGTGCCAGCAGTGAGGGGCTAGCGGATTCCACCGGGGAGCTGTTTTTT CASSEGLADSTGELFF
TRBJ2-1 TRBV11-2 many TRBD1 12 TGTGCCAGCAGCCCACAGGGGCCCGAGCAGTTCTTC CASSPQGPEQFF
TRBJ1-1 TRBV20-1 few - 14 TGCAGTGCTAGAACTGGGGTATCGAACACTGAAGCTTTCTTT CSARTGVSNTEAFF
TRBJ2-7 TRBV28 many TRBD2 16 TGTGCCAGCAGCACCCCCGGGACTAGCATGAACTACGAGCAGTACTTC CASSTPGTSMNYEQYF
TRBJ1-6 TRBV5-4 many TRBD1 17 TGTGCCAGCAGCTTGGCCGGTTCGGCAGGGGGGGATTCACCCCTCCACTTT CASSLAGSAGGDSPLHF
TRBJ2-1 TRBV7-2 few TRBD2 19 TGTGCCAGCAGCTACGGACTAGCGGGAGCCGCCAAATCTTACAATGAGCAGTTCTTC CASSYGLAGAAKSYNEQFF
TRBJ1-3 TRBV6-1 many TRBD1 15 TGTGCCAGCAGCAGAGGGGGCGCTTCGGGAAACACCATATATTTT CASSRGGASGNTIYF
TRBJ2-1 TRBV24-1 medium-sized TRBD2 18 TGTGCCACCAGTGATCTGCCGAGGGCTAGCGGGGGGTTCAATGAGCAGTTCTTC CATSDLPRASGGFNEQFF
TRBJ1-6 TRBV20-1 - - 15 TGCAGTGCTAGAGATGCGATTAGGGGTACCTCACCCCTCCACTTT CSARDAIRGTSPLHF
TRBJ2-6 TRBV4-3 - - 16 TGCGCCAGCAGCCAAGACGGGACCTCTGGGGCCAACGTCCTGACTTTC CASSQDGTSGANVLTF
TRBJ2-5 TRBV11-2 many TRBD2 18 TGTGCCAGCAGCTTCCCCCCCCACTCGGGACTAGCGGGTGAGACCCAGTACTTC CASSFPPHSGLAGETQYF
TRBJ2-1 TRBV7-9 medium-sized TRBD2 16 TGTGCCAGCAGCTTGAGAGGGACTAGCGGTTACAATGAGCAGTTCTTC CASSLRGTSGYNEQFF
TRBJ2-7 TRBV11-1 medium-sized TRBD2 12 TGTGCCAGCAGCCAACTAGCGACCGAGCAGTACTTC CASSQLATEQYF
TRBJ1-4 TRBV7-2 many - 14 TGTGCCAGCAGCTTAGGCGTCAGGGCGGCAAAACTGTTTTTT CASSLGVRAAKLFF
TRBJ2-3 TRBV2 many - 14 TGTGCCAACGGGCGTTCGGCCAGCACAGATACGCAGTATTTT CANGRSASTDTQYF
TRBJ2-5 TRBV6-2/TRBV6-3 many TRBD1 16 TGTGCCAGCAGTTACTCGTCACAGGGGAGAGGACAGACCCAGTACTTC CASSYSSQGRGQTQYF
TRBJ1-1 TRBV9 - - 16 TGTGCCAGCAGCGTAGTTGGAGGGGGGGCGATCGCTGAAGCTTTCTTT CASSVVGGGAIAEAFF
TRBJ1-4 TRBV18 - TRBD1 16 TGTGCCAGCTCACCACGAAATCTACAGGGGGATGAAAAACTGTTTTTT CASSPRNLQGDEKLFF
TRBJ1-1 TRBV6-1 - - 16 TGTGCCAGCAGTCCCGCCAATCAGGGCCTACGGGCTGAAGCTTTATTT CASSPANQGLRAEALF
TRBJ1-2 TRBV24-1 many - 17 TGTGCCACCAGTGATCCCCGACGGGGGGCTCCCCCCTATGGCTACACCTTC CATSDPRRGAPPYGYTF